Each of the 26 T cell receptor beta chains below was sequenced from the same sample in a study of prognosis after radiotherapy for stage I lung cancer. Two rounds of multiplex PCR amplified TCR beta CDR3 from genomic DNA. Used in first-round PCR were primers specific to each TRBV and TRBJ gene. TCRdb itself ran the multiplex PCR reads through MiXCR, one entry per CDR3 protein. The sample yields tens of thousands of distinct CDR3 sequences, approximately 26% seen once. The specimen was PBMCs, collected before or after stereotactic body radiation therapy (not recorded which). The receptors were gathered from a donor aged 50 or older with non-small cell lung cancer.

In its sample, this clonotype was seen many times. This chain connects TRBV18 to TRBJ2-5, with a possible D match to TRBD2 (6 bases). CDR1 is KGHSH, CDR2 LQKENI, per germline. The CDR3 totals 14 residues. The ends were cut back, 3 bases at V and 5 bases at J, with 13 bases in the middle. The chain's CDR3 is CASSPLRRVETQYF. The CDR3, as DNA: TGTGCCAGCTCACCTTTACGGAGGGTTGAGACCCAGTACTTC.

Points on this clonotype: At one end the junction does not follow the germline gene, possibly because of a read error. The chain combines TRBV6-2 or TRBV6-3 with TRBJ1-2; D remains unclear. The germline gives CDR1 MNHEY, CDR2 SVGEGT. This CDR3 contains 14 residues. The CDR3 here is CASSHMPYSYGYAF. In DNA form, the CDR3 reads TGTGCCAGCAGTCACATGCCCTATAGCTATGGCTACGCCTTC.

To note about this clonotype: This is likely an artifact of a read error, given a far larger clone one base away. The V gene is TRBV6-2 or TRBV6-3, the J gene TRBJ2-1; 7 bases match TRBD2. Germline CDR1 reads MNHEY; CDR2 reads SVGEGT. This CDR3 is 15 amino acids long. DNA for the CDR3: TGTGCCAGCAGCCCCGGGGCTAGCGGTTTCAATGAGCCGTTCTTC. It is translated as CASSPGASGFNEPFF.

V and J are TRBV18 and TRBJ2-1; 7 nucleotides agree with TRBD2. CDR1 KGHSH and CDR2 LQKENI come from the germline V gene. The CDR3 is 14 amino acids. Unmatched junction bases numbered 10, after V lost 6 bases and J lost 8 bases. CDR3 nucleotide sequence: TGTGCCAGCTCGGCGGGGGAGCCTATAGATGAGCAGTTCTTC. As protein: CASSAGEPIDEQFF. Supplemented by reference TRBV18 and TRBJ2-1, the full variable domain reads NAGVMQNPRHLVRRRGQEARLRCSPMKGHSHVYWYRQLPEEGLKFMVYLQKENIIDESGMPKERFSAEFPKEGPSILRIQQVVRGDSAAYFCASSAGEPIDEQFFGPGTRLTVL.

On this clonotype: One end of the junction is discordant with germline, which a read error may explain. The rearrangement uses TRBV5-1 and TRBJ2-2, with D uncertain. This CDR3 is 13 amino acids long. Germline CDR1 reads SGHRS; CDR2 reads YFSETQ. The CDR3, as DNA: TGCACCAGCAGACCAAGTGGGTACGGGGAGCTGTTTTTT. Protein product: CTSRPSGYGELFF.

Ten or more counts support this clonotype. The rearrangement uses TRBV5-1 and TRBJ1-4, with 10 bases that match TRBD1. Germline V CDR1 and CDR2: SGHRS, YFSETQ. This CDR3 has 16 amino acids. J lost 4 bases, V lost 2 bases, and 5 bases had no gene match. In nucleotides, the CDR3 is TGCGCCAGCAGCTTAACCGGACAGGGGGGTAATGAAAAACTGTTTTTT. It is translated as CASSLTGQGGNEKLFF.

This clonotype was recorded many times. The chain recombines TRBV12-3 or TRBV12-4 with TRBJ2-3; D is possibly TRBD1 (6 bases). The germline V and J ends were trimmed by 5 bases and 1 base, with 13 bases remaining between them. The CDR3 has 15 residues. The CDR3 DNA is TGTGCCAGCAGTCTACAGGGAACGGGCACAGATACGCAGTATTTT. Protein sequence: CASSLQGTGTDTQYF.

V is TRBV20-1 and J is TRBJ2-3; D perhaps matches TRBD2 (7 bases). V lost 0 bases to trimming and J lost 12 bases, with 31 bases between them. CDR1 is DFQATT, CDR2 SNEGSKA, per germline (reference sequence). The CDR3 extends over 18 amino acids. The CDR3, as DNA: TGCAGTGCTAGAGACGCGGGGGCCTCTGGAGGGGCAACAGGTACTCAGTATTTT. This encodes CSARDAGASGGATGTQYF.

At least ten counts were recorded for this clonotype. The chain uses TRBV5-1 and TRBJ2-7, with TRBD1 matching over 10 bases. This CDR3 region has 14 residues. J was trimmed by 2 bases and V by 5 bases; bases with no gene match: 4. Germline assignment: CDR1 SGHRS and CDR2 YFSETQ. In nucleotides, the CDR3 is TGCGCCAGCAGTCGGACAGGGGGAACCTACGAGCAGTACTTC. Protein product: CASSRTGGTYEQYF.

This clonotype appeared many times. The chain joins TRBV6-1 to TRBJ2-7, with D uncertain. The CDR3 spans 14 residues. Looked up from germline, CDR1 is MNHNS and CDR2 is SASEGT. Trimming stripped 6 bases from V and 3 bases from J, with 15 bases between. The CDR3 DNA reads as TGTGCCAGCAGGGTTGCTCGGGTTGGCTACGAGCAGTACTTC. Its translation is CASRVARVGYEQYF.

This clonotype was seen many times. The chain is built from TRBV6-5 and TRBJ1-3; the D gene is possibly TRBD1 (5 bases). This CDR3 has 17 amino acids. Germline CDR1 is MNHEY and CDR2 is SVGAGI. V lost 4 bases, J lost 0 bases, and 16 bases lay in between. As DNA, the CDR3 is TGTGCCAGCAGTTTTGGGGCCGGACACTTCTCTGGAAACACCATATATTTT. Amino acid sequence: CASSFGAGHFSGNTIYF.

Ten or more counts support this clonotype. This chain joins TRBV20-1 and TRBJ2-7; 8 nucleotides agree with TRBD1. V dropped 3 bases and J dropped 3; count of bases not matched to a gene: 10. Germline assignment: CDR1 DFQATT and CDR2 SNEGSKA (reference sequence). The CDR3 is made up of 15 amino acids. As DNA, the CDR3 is TGCAGTGCTAGGACCCCGGCAGGGGGCGGCTACGAGCAGTACTTC. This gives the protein CSARTPAGGGYEQYF.

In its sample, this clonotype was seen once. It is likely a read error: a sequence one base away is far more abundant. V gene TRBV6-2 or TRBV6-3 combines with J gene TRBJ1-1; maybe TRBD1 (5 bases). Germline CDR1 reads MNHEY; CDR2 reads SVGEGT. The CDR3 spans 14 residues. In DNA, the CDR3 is TGTGCCAGCGGTTACTCGATGGCGGGACCTGAAGCTTTCTTT. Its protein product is CASGYSMAGPEAFF.

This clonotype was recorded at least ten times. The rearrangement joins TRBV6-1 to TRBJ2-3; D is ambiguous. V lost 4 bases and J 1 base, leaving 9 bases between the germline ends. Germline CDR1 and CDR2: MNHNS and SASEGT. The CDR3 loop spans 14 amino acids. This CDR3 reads CASSAARGTDTQYF. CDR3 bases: TGTGCCAGCAGTGCCGCAAGGGGCACAGATACGCAGTATTTT.

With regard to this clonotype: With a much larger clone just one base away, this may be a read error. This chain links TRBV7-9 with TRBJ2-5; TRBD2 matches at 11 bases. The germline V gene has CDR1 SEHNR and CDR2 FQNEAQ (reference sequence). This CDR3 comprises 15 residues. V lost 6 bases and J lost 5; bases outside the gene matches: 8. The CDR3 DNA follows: TGTGCCAGCAGACCCAGAACTAGCGGGGGTGAGACCCAGTACTTC. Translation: CASRPRTSGGETQYF.

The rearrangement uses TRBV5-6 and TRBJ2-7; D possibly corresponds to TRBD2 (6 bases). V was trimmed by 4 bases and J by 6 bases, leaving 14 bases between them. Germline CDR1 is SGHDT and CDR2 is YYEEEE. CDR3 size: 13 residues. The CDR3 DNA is TGTGCCAGCAGCCGACTAGGTTACAGCGAGCAGTACTTC. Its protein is CASSRLGYSEQYF.

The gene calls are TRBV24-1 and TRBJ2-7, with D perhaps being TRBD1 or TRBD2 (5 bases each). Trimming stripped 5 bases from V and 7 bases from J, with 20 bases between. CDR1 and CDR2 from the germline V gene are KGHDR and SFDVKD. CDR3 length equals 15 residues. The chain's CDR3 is CATSANIEGKGEQYF. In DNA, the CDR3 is TGTGCCACCAGTGCGAATATAGAGGGGAAAGGGGAGCAGTACTTC.

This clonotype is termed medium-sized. The CDR3 DNA reads TGTGCCAGCAGTGACCAGATTAGACAGGGTGGCAATTCACCCCTCCACTTT. It encodes CASSDQIRQGGNSPLHF. V gene TRBV6-1 combines with J gene TRBJ1-6; 7 nucleotides line up with TRBD1. After removal of 3 bases from V and 7 bases from J, the junction contained 12 bases not matched to a gene. Germline CDR1 and CDR2: MNHNS and SASEGT. The CDR3 runs 17 residues.

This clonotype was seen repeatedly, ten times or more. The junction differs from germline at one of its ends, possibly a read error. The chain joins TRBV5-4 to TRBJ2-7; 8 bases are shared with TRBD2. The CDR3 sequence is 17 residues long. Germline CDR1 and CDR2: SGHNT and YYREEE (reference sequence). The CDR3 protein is CANSSGTSPLATREQYF. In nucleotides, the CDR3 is TGTGCCAACAGCTCCGGGACTAGTCCCCTCGCTACTCGGGAGCAGTACTTC.

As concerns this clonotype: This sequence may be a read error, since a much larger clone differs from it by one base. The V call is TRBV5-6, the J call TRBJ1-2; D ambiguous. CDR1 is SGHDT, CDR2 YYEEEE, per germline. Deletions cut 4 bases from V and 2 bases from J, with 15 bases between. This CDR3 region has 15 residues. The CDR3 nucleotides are TGTGCCAGCAGCATACAAATGACTAGCAACTATGGCTACACCTTC. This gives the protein CASSIQMTSNYGYTF.

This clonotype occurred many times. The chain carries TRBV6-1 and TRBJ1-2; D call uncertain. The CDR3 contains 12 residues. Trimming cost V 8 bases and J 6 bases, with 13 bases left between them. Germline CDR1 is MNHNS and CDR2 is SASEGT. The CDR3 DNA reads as TGTGCCAGCGGAAAGCGTCCAAATGGCTACACCTTC. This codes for CASGKRPNGYTF.

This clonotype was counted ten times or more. For the CDR3, the DNA is TGTGCCTGGAGTGTAGAAGGACGGCCGAATTCACCCCTCCACTTT. Its translation: CAWSVEGRPNSPLHF. The rearrangement links TRBV30 to TRBJ1-6; D gene ambiguous. Deletions cut 0 bases from V and 7 bases from J, with 13 bases between. The CDR3 covers 15 residues. Looked up from germline, CDR1 is GTSNPN and CDR2 is SVGIG (reference sequence).

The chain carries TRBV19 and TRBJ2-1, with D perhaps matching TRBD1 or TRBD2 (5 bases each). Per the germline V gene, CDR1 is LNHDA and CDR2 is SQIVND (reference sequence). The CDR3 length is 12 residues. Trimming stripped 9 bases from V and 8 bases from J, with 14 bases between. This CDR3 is CASRGRGDEQFF. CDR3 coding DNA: TGTGCCAGCCGGGGACGAGGGGATGAGCAGTTCTTC.

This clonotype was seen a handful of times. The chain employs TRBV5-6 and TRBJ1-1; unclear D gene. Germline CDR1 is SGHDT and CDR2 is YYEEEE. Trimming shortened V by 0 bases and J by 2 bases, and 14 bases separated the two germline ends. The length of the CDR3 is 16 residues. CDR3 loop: CASSLGLRVLNTEAFF. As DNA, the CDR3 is TGTGCCAGCAGCTTGGGGTTGAGGGTTTTAAACACTGAAGCTTTCTTT.

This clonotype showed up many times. CDR3: CASSPSGLAGRAYEQYF. The CDR3, as DNA: TGTGCCAGCTCACCATCGGGACTAGCGGGGCGAGCCTACGAGCAGTACTTC. The chain couples TRBV18 to TRBJ2-7, with 13 bases lining up with TRBD2. CDR1 is KGHSH and CDR2 is LQKENI in the germline V gene. V lost 2 bases, J lost 2 bases, and 6 bases stayed unmatched. The CDR3 extends over 17 amino acids.

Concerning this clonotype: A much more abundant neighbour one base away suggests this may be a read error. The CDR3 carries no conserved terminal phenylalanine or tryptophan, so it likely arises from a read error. CDR3 loop: CASSFRRGDQETQYS. CDR3 nucleotide sequence: TGTGCCAGCTCGTTCCGCAGGGGCGATCAAGAGACCCAGTACTCC. V is TRBV2 and J is TRBJ2-5, with a possible D match to TRBD1 (6 bases). Germline-derived CDR1 and CDR2 are SNHLY and FYNNEI. The length of the CDR3 is 15 residues. Deletions cut 8 bases from V and 2 bases from J, with 18 bases between.